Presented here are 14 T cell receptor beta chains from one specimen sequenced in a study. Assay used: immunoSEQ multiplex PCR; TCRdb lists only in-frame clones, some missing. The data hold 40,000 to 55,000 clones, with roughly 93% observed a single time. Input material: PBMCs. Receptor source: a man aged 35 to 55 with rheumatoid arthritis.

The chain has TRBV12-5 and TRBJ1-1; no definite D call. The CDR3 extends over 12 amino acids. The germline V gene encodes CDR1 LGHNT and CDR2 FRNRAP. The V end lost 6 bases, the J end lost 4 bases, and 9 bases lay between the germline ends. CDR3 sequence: CASGDGVTEAFF. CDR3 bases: TGTGCTAGTGGAGACGGTGTCACTGAAGCTTTCTTT.

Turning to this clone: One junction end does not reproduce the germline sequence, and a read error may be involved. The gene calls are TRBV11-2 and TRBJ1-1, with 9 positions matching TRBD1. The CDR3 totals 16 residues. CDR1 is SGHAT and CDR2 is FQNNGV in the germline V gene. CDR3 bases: TGTGCCAGCAGTTTAGGTACAGGGGGCTACAACACTGAAGCTTTCTTT. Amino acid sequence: CASSLGTGGYNTEAFF.

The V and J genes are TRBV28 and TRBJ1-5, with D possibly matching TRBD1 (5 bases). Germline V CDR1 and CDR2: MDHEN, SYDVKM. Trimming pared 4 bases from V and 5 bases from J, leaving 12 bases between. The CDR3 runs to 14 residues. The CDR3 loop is CASSSVLGDQPQHF. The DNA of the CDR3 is TGTGCCAGCAGTTCGGTCTTGGGGGATCAGCCCCAGCATTTT. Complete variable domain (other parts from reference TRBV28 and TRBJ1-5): DVKVTQSSRYLVKRTGEKVFLECVQDMDHENMFWYRQDPGLGLRLIYFSYDVKMKEKGDIPEGYSVSREKKERFSLILESASTNQTSMYLCASSSVLGDQPQHFGDGTRLSIL.

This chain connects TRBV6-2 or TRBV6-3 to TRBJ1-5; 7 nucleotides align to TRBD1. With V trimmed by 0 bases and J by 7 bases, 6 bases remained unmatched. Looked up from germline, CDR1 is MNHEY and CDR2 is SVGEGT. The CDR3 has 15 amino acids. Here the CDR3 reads CASSYSRQGAQPQHF. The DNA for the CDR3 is TGTGCCAGCAGTTACTCTCGACAGGGTGCGCAGCCCCAGCATTTT.

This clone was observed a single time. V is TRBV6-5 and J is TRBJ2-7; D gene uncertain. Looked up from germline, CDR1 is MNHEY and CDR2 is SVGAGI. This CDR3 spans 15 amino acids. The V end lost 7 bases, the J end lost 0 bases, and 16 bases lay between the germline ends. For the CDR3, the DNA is TGTGCCAGCACCCGCCCGGCTCGGTACTCCTACGAGCAGTACTTC. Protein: CASTRPARYSYEQYF.

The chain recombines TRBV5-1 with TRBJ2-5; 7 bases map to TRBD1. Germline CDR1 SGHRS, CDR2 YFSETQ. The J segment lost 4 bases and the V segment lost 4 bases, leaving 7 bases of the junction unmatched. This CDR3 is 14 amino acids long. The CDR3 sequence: CASSILTGPETQYF. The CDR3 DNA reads TGCGCCAGCAGCATTTTGACAGGGCCAGAGACCCAGTACTTC.

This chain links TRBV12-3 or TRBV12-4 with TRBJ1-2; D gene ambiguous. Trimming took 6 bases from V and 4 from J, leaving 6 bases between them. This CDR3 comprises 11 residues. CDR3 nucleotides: TGTGCCAGCAGCGGGAGCTATGGCTACACCTTC. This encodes CASSGSYGYTF.

The CDR3 spells CASSSGLERAYEQYF. In DNA form, the CDR3 reads TGCGCCAGCAGCTCCGGACTAGAAAGGGCCTACGAGCAGTACTTC. V and J are TRBV5-1 and TRBJ2-7; 7 bases match TRBD2. V gave up 3 bases and J gave up 2 bases; unmatched junction bases: 8. This CDR3 spans 15 amino acids. Germline lookup yields CDR1 SGHRS and CDR2 YFSETQ.

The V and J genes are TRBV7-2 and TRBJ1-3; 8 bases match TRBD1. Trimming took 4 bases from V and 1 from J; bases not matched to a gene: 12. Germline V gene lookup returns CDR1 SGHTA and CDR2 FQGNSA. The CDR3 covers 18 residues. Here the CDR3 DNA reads TGTGCCAGCAGCTCCGGGACAGGATTTATCAGTTCTGGAAACACCATATATTTT. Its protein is CASSSGTGFISSGNTIYF.

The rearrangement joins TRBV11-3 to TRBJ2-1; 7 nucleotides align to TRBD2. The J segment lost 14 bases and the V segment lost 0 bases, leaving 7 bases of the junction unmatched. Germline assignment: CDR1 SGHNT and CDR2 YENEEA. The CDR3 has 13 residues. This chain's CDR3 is CASSLESGGSEFF. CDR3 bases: TGTGCCAGCAGCTTAGAGTCGGGGGGAAGTGAGTTCTTC.

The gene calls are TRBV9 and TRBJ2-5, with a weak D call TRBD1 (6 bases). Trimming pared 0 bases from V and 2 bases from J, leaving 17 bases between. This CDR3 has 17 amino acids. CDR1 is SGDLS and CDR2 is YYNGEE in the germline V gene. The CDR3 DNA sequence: TGTGCCAGCAGCGTAGGAAAAGTAGGGGGACCACAAGAGACCCAGTACTTC. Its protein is CASSVGKVGGPQETQYF.

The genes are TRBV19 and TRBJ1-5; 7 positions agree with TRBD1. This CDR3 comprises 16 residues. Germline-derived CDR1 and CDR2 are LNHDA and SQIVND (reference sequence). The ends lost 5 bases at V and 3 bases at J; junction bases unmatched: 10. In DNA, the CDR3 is TGTGCCAGTAGTTCGACAGGGTCTGTTACCAATCAGCCCCAGCATTTT. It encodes CASSSTGSVTNQPQHF.

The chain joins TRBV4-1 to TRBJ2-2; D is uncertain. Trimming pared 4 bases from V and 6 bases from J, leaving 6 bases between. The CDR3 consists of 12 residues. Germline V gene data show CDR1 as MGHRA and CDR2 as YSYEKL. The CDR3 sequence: CASSPGAGELFF. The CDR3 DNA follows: TGCGCCAGCAGCCCTGGGGCCGGGGAGCTGTTTTTT.

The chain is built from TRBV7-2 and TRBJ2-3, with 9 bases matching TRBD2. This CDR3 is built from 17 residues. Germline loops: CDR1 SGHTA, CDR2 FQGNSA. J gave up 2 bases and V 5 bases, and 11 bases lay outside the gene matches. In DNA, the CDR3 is TGTGCCAGCAGCCAGGGGCCAGCGGGAGGTACCACAGATACGCAGTATTTT. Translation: CASSQGPAGGTTDTQYF.